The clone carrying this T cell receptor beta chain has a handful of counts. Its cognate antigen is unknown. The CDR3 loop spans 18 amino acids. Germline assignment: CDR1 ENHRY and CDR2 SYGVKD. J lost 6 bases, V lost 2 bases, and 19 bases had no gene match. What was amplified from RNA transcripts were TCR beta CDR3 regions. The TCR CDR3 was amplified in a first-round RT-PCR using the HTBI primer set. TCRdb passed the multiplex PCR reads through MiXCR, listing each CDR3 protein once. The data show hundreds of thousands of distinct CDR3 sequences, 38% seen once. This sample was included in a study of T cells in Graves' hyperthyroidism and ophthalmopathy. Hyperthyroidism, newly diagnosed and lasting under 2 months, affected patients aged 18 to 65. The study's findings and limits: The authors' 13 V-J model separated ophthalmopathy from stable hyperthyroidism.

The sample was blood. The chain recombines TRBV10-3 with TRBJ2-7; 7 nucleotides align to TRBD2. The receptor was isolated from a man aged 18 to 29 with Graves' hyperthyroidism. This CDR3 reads CAISERGGSGLPSIEQYF. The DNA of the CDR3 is TGTGCCATCAGTGAGAGAGGCGGTAGCGGGCTACCCTCGATCGAGCAGTACTTC.